Following are 14 T cell receptor beta chains from one sample sequenced in a study of blood T cell repertoires in COVID-19. The repertoire was sequenced with immunoSEQ multiplex PCR; TCRdb's copy has only in-frame clones and lacks some. The repertoire has around 100,000 clones, 87% of them found once; the top ten carry around 15%. Sequenced input: peripheral blood. The receptors were sampled from a man between 50 and 59 years old with acute or convalescent COVID-19.

This clone was picked up one time. CDR3 coding DNA: TGCGCCAGCAGCTTGGCTCAGGGGGCTACAGATACGCAGTATTTT. It is translated as CASSLAQGATDTQYF. V is TRBV5-1 and J is TRBJ2-3; TRBD1 agrees at 8 bases. V was pared by 0 bases and J by 3 bases, with 3 bases of the junction left unmatched. The length of the CDR3 is 15 residues. Germline CDR1 is SGHRS and CDR2 is YFSETQ. The full variable domain, with the rest looked up from reference TRBV5-1 and TRBJ2-3, is KAGVTQTPRYLIKTRGQQVTLSCSPISGHRSVSWYQQTPGQGLQFLFEYFSETQRNKGNFPGRFSGRQFSNSRSEMNVSTLELGDSALYLCASSLAQGATDTQYFGPGTRLTVL.

The sample holds a few counts of this clone. This sequence joins TRBV12-5 and TRBJ1-1; 7 bases map to TRBD1. Per the germline V gene, CDR1 is LGHNT and CDR2 is FRNRAP. V lost 4 bases, J lost 2 bases, and 1 base stayed unmatched. This CDR3 is built from 13 residues. This CDR3 reads CASGSGGNTEAFF. The CDR3 region has the DNA TGTGCTAGTGGTTCAGGGGGTAACACTGAAGCTTTCTTT.

The chain joins TRBV27 to TRBJ2-5; tentative D call: TRBD2 (7 bases). V was shortened by 8 bases and J by 4 bases, with 20 bases between the two germline ends. Germline V gene lookup returns CDR1 MNHEY and CDR2 SMNVEV (reference sequence). The CDR3 is 15 amino acids. CDR3 sequence (DNA): TGTGCCAGCGGCCAAAGGCAGGGGAGGGGAGAGACCCAGTACTTC. Amino acid sequence: CASGQRQGRGETQYF.

A single count supports this clone. The rearrangement uses TRBV2 and TRBJ1-5; D is perhaps TRBD1 (6 bases). Germline assignment: CDR1 SNHLY and CDR2 FYNNEI. The CDR3 consists of 16 residues. Trimming left V 6 bases short and J 0 bases short, with 15 bases between. As DNA, the CDR3 is TGTGCCAGCAGCACTAACCCAGGGGTTAGCAATCAGCCCCAGCATTTT. Amino acids: CASSTNPGVSNQPQHF.

The rearrangement links TRBV4-1 to TRBJ1-6; TRBD1 is a possible D gene (5 bases). CDR1 is MGHRA and CDR2 is YSYEKL in the germline V gene. With 1 base removed from V and 7 bases from J, the gap between germline ends came to 11 bases. The CDR3 is 15 residues long. In DNA, the CDR3 is TGCGCCAGCAGCCAAGGGCGGGGCCAGAATTCACCCCTCCACTTT. Translating it yields CASSQGRGQNSPLHF.

This clone has only one observation. This chain links TRBV2 with TRBJ2-1, with TRBD2 identical over 11 bases. Trimming at V came to 7 bases and at J to 10 bases, leaving 6 bases not matched to a gene. CDR1 SNHLY and CDR2 FYNNEI come from the germline V gene. The CDR3 contains 13 residues. The CDR3 spells CASILAGGGEQFF. As DNA, the CDR3 is TGTGCCAGCATCCTAGCGGGAGGAGGAGAGCAGTTCTTC.

The V call is TRBV19, the J call TRBJ2-1; 7 bases are a match to TRBD1. This CDR3 region has 15 residues. In germline, CDR1 is LNHDA, CDR2 SQIVND (reference sequence). Trimming removed 3 bases from V and 4 bases from J; junction bases left unmatched: 6. CDR3 in amino acids: CASSIPGTAYNEQFF. For the CDR3, the DNA is TGTGCCAGTAGTATCCCCGGGACAGCGTACAATGAGCAGTTCTTC.

The chain combines TRBV13 with TRBJ2-5; D is uncertain. The V end was cut by 5 bases, the J end by 1 base, with 11 bases between. Germline V gene data show CDR1 as PRHDT and CDR2 as FYEKMQ (reference sequence). This CDR3 region has 14 residues. CDR3 protein: CASSIHPVQETQYF. CDR3 DNA sequence: TGTGCCAGCAGCATTCACCCAGTCCAAGAGACCCAGTACTTC.

The chain employs TRBV7-2 and TRBJ2-2, with TRBD1 matching 8 bases. This CDR3 contains 15 residues. V dropped 4 bases and J dropped 5; count of bases not matched to a gene: 6. CDR1 and CDR2 (germline): SGHTA, FQGNSA. The CDR3 nucleotides are TGTGCCAGCAGCTCCCCAGGGGGCGGTACCGGGGAGCTGTTTTTT. This translates into CASSSPGGGTGELFF.

The rearrangement uses TRBV9 and TRBJ1-3, with D unresolved. Germline loops: CDR1 SGDLS, CDR2 YYNGEE. V lost 4 bases and J 4 bases, leaving 15 bases between the germline ends. The CDR3 contains 15 residues. CDR3 DNA sequence: TGTGCCAGCAGCCCCCGCGGGGTGGCCGGAAACACCATATATTTT. Protein: CASSPRGVAGNTIYF.

The chain employs TRBV24-1 and TRBJ2-2, with 13 nucleotides matching TRBD2. This CDR3 contains 17 residues. Germline V CDR1 and CDR2: KGHDR, SFDVKD. The V gene end was trimmed by 10 bases and the J gene end by 0 bases; junction bases not matched to a gene: 7. The CDR3 DNA follows: TGTGCCACTAGCCCCGGGACTAGCGGGGCGAACACCGGGGAGCTGTTTTTT. It yields the protein CATSPGTSGANTGELFF.

The rearrangement joins TRBV27 to TRBJ1-6; D perhaps matches TRBD1 (5 bases). CDR3 length: 15 residues. The V end lost 1 base, the J end lost 10 bases, and 14 bases lay between the germline ends. Germline assignment: CDR1 MNHEY and CDR2 SMNVEV (reference sequence). CDR3 in amino acids: CASSLYLQGSSPLHF. As DNA, the CDR3 is TGTGCCAGCAGTTTATATCTCCAGGGTAGCTCACCCCTCCACTTT.

CDR3 nucleotide sequence: TGTGCCAGCAGTGAAGGGGTAGGGACAGTCCACGAGCAGTACTTC. This translates into CASSEGVGTVHEQYF. V gene TRBV6-1 combines with J gene TRBJ2-7; TRBD1 aligns across 7 bases. Germline lookup yields CDR1 MNHNS and CDR2 SASEGT. There are 15 residues in the CDR3. The V gene end was trimmed by 1 base and the J gene end by 5 bases; junction bases not matched to a gene: 8.

DNA of the CDR3: TGCGCCAGCAGCTTGGCCTGGGGACAGGGTGGTGGCTACACCTTC. Amino acid sequence: CASSLAWGQGGGYTF. J is TRBJ1-2 and V is TRBV5-1, with 9 bases that match TRBD1. V trimming: 0 bases; J trimming: 7 bases; junction bases outside the gene matches: 7. Germline V gives CDR1 SGHRS, CDR2 YFSETQ. CDR3 length equals 15 residues.